This T cell receptor (beta chain) was identified during a study of blood T cell repertoires in COVID-19. Germline V gene lookup returns CDR1 LNHDA and CDR2 SQIVND (reference sequence). V dropped 6 bases and J dropped 4; count of bases not matched to a gene: 7. The CDR3 sequence is 15 residues long. Sequencing used immunoSEQ multiplex PCR; TCRdb keeps in-frame clones, though not all of them. In the table there are tens of thousands of clones, under 90% of which are singletons. The specimen was peripheral blood. This TCR was recovered from a woman aged 55-69 years with acute or convalescent COVID-19. This chain joins TRBV19 and TRBJ2-3, with 10 bases that match TRBD2. CDR3 protein: CASSGVAGGADTQYF. The CDR3 DNA sequence: TGTGCCAGTAGCGGGGTAGCGGGAGGAGCAGATACGCAGTATTTT.